This T cell receptor (beta chain) was identified in a study of cytomegalovirus exposure and HLA in healthy donors. Findings and caveats of the study: Presence/absence analyses assumed roughly uniform sequencing depth across donors. By a later analysis, the bulk of CMV-associated TCR beta chains appeared HLA-restricted. Listed as cytomegalovirus-associated were 150 to 200 TCR beta chains.

The primer mix had 60 Vbeta and 13 Jbeta primers. Here immunoSEQ multiplex PCR was the method, and the copy in TCRdb shows in-frame clones only, minus some. The table lists about 150,000 clones, approximately 71% of them singletons. This clone was counted a few times. Its antigen is as yet unknown. This CDR3 is 11 amino acids long. The germline V gene encodes CDR1 SNHLY and CDR2 FYNNEI. V gave up 7 bases and J gave up 7 bases; unmatched junction bases: 3. The sample consisted of PBMCs. This sequence was found in a young woman in good health and CMV-seropositive. This rearrangement joins TRBV2 to TRBJ1-1; 7 bases fit TRBD1. CDR3: CASTRTGEAFF. The CDR3 DNA follows: TGTGCCAGCACCCGGACAGGTGAAGCTTTCTTT.